Below are 25 T cell receptor beta chains sequenced from a single sample in a study of cytomegalovirus exposure and HLA in healthy donors. A multiplex PCR was run with 60 Vbeta primers and 13 Jbeta primers. Profiling relied on immunoSEQ multiplex PCR, and the TCRdb table lists in-frame clones only, not all of them. In the table there are roughly 130,000 clones, around 80% of which are singletons. Sequencing was performed on PBMCs. All receptors derive from a man aged 35 to 55 in good health and CMV-seronegative.

This clone was seen more than once but under ten times. V usage is TRBV6-1 and J usage is TRBJ1-5, with a weak D call TRBD1 (6 bases). V was cut by 3 bases and J by 4 bases, with 10 bases left in between. CDR1 and CDR2 (germline): MNHNS, SASEGT. The CDR3 is 14 residues long. This chain's CDR3 is CASSEGGPNQPQHF. CDR3 coding DNA: TGTGCCAGCAGTGAGGGGGGGCCTAATCAGCCCCAGCATTTT.

The chain is built from TRBV6-5 and TRBJ2-3; the D is unclear. The CDR3 is 13 residues long. Trimming took 6 bases from V and 0 from J, leaving 7 bases between them. CDR1 is MNHEY and CDR2 is SVGAGI in the germline V gene. The chain's CDR3 is CASSTPSTDTQYF. As DNA, the CDR3 is TGTGCCAGCAGCACACCCAGCACAGATACGCAGTATTTT.

The table lists this clone with a few counts. The chain couples TRBV10-3 to TRBJ2-1; 11 bases are shared with TRBD1. CDR1 and CDR2 from the germline V gene are ENHRY and SYGVKD. The CDR3 is 14 amino acids. V was pared by 4 bases and J by 8 bases, with 4 bases of the junction left unmatched. The CDR3 nucleotides read TGTGCCATCAGTGGGACAGGGGGCCGCGATGAGCAGTTCTTC. It specifies CAISGTGGRDEQFF.

The chain couples TRBV6-6 to TRBJ2-5; 7 positions agree with TRBD1. The J call may be wrong; the DNA end is better matched by TRBJ2-7. Germline CDR1 and CDR2: MNHNY and SVGAGI (reference sequence). This CDR3 has 16 residues. CDR3 bases: TGTGCCAGCAGTTACTCGAAGGCGGTGACAGGGAGCGAGCAGTACTTC. This encodes CASSYSKAVTGSEQYF.

J is TRBJ1-4 and V is TRBV6-6, with TRBD1 identical over 10 bases. The germline V gene has CDR1 MNHNY and CDR2 SVGAGI (reference sequence). V lost 6 bases to trimming and J lost 7 bases; unmatched junction nucleotides: 5. The CDR3 loop spans 14 amino acids. As DNA, the CDR3 is TGTGCCAGCAGGATGGGACAGGGGTTTGAAAAACTGTTTTTT. Amino acids: CASRMGQGFEKLFF.

This clone was recorded a few times. The junction departs from the called germline gene at one end, perhaps through a read error. The V and J genes are TRBV7-9 and TRBJ1-2; a weak D match, TRBD1 (5 bases). Germline loops: CDR1 SEHNR, CDR2 FQNEAQ (reference sequence). The CDR3 loop spans 16 amino acids. The CDR3 DNA sequence: TGTTCCAGCAGCCGTCGAAGTGGGGGGGGTTCTGATGGCTACACCTTC. Its protein product is CSSSRRSGGGSDGYTF. Full variable domain (rest looked up from reference TRBV7-9 and TRBJ1-2): DTGVSQNPRHKITKRGQNVTFRCDPISEHNRLYWYRQTLGQGPEFLTYFQNEAQLEKSRLLSDRFSAERPKGSFSTLEIQRTEQGDSAMYLCSSSRRSGGGSDGYTFGSGTRLTVV.

The rearrangement uses TRBV4-3 and TRBJ2-3; tentatively, D is TRBD2 (7 bases). The CDR3 has 17 amino acids. Germline CDR1 LGHNA, CDR2 YSLEER. V was pared by 0 bases and J by 4 bases, with 17 bases between. CDR3 coding DNA: TGCGCCAGCAGCCAAGAGGGGGGGGCGGGGGCCGCAGATACGCAGTATTTT. It specifies CASSQEGGAGAADTQYF.

The gene calls are TRBV5-4 and TRBJ1-4; no firm D call. Trimming removed 3 bases from V and 4 bases from J, with 10 bases in between. The CDR3 runs 14 residues. Looked up from germline, CDR1 is SGHNT and CDR2 is YYREEE (reference sequence). The CDR3 coding sequence is TGTGCCAGCAGCTCTAGGCAGAATAATGAAAAACTGTTTTTT. Its translation is CASSSRQNNEKLFF.

The rearrangement links TRBV7-6 to TRBJ2-2; a possible D gene is TRBD1 (6 bases). CDR3 length equals 13 residues. CDR1 SGHVS and CDR2 FNYEAQ come from the germline V gene. Trimming took off 3 bases at V and 8 bases at J, with 10 bases between the two ends. CDR3 in DNA: TGTGCCAGCAGCTTTGCAGGGGAGGGGGAGCTGTTTTTT. Amino acid sequence: CASSFAGEGELFF.

The V gene is TRBV27, the J gene TRBJ1-3, with D possibly matching TRBD1 (5 bases). From germline, CDR1 is MNHEY and CDR2 SMNVEV (reference sequence). Trimming removed 4 bases at V and 3 bases at J, with 13 bases between. This CDR3 comprises 15 residues. The CDR3 region is CASSSGGDVGNTIYF. The CDR3 nucleotides read TGTGCCAGCAGTTCTGGGGGGGATGTTGGAAACACCATATATTTT.

J is TRBJ1-1 and V is TRBV5-1; D is perhaps TRBD1 (5 bases). The V gene's germline CDR1 is SGHRS and CDR2 YFSETQ. The CDR3 spans 13 residues. V lost 1 base and J lost 1, with 5 bases in between. DNA for the CDR3: TGCGCCAGCAGCTTGACAGGGAACACTGAAGCTTTCTTT. It specifies CASSLTGNTEAFF.

The genes are TRBV4-1 and TRBJ1-6; 7 nucleotides agree with TRBD1. J gave up 2 bases and V 1 base, and 8 bases lay outside the gene matches. CDR3 length equals 18 residues. The germline gives CDR1 MGHRA, CDR2 YSYEKL. The CDR3 sequence: CASSQGVRTGAYNSPLHF. For the CDR3, the DNA is TGCGCCAGCAGCCAAGGAGTGAGGACAGGTGCCTATAATTCACCCCTCCACTTT.

On this clone itself: At one boundary the junction diverges from the germline segment, which might be a read error. The sample carries other DNA sequences with the same CDR3. This chain joins TRBV9 and TRBJ1-6; D gene ambiguous. This CDR3 is built from 15 residues. Germline loops: CDR1 SGDLS, CDR2 YYNGEE. The CDR3 region is CASSVDGLANSPLHF. CDR3 DNA: TGCGCCAGCAGCGTAGATGGTTTGGCTAATTCACCCCTCCACTTT.

Here the CDR3 reads CASSKGQGSNTGELFF. CDR3 nucleotides: TGCGCCAGCAGCAAGGGACAGGGCTCAAACACCGGGGAGCTGTTTTTT. The rearrangement joins TRBV4-1 to TRBJ2-2, with 9 bases lining up with TRBD1. With V trimmed by 5 bases and J by 2 bases, 6 bases remained unmatched. The germline gives CDR1 MGHRA, CDR2 YSYEKL. The CDR3 length is 16 residues.

The chain uses TRBV15 and TRBJ2-7; perhaps TRBD2 as D (6 bases). Trimming took 3 bases from V and 0 from J, leaving 21 bases between them. This CDR3 is 18 amino acids long. Germline V gene data show CDR1 as LNHNV and CDR2 as YYDKDF (reference sequence). CDR3 amino acids: CATSSKTPEGGASYEQYF. CDR3 DNA sequence: TGTGCCACCAGCAGCAAAACCCCAGAAGGCGGGGCCTCCTACGAGCAGTACTTC.

V gene TRBV4-3 combines with J gene TRBJ2-3; possible D gene TRBD1, 5 bases. The CDR3 consists of 14 residues. V lost 1 base to trimming and J lost 5 bases, with 10 bases between them. CDR1 and CDR2 from the germline V gene are LGHNA and YSLEER. DNA for the CDR3: TGCGCCAGCAGCCAAGTGACAGTAAGAGATACGCAGTATTTT. Its protein is CASSQVTVRDTQYF.

CDR3 loop: CASSPDRGRVEGYTF. CDR3 DNA: TGTGCCAGCAGTCCGGACAGGGGGCGGGTTGAAGGCTACACCTTC. The V call is TRBV6-5, the J call TRBJ1-2, with TRBD1 matching 11 bases. There are 15 residues in the CDR3. V dropped 5 bases and J dropped 8; count of bases not matched to a gene: 10. Germline assignment: CDR1 MNHEY and CDR2 SVGAGI.

The chain employs TRBV25-1 and TRBJ2-5; no reliable D call. The CDR3 length is 14 residues. The V end was cut by 5 bases, the J end by 3 bases, with 13 bases between. Germline lookup yields CDR1 MGHDK and CDR2 SYGVNS. CDR3: CASSLPRSEETQYF. Here the CDR3 DNA reads TGTGCCAGCAGTTTACCTCGGTCTGAAGAGACCCAGTACTTC. Drawing the rest from reference TRBV25-1 and TRBJ2-5, the complete variable domain is EADIYQTPRYLVIGTGKKITLECSQTMGHDKMYWYQQDPGMELHLIHYSYGVNSTEKGDLSSESTVSRIRTEHFPLTLESARPSHTSQYLCASSLPRSEETQYFGPGTRLLVL.

The CDR3 protein is CAWSLTGEGSQYF. CDR3 in DNA: TGTGCCTGGAGTCTGACAGGGGAAGGCAGTCAGTACTTC. The rearrangement uses TRBV30 and TRBJ2-4, with 8 bases lining up with TRBD1. The CDR3 runs to 13 residues. The V and J ends lost 2 bases and 12 bases, in that order; junction bases with no gene match: 9. From germline, CDR1 is GTSNPN and CDR2 SVGIG (reference sequence).

The chain has TRBV18 and TRBJ2-7; D might be TRBD2 (5 bases). Trimming shortened V by 4 bases and J by 2 bases, and 12 bases separated the two germline ends. Germline assignment: CDR1 KGHSH and CDR2 LQKENI. This CDR3 spans 14 amino acids. The CDR3 protein is CASSQDGKAYEQYF. CDR3 nucleotide sequence: TGTGCCAGCTCACAGGACGGGAAGGCCTACGAGCAGTACTTC.

V is TRBV30 and J is TRBJ1-6; 10 nucleotides align to TRBD1. This CDR3 has 14 amino acids. Germline V gives CDR1 GTSNPN, CDR2 SVGIG (reference sequence). V shed 5 bases and J 7 bases; nucleotides not matched to a gene: 5. The DNA of the CDR3 is TGTGCCTGGGCTCCGGGACAGGGGAATTCACCCCTCCACTTT. This translates into CAWAPGQGNSPLHF.

This clone was seen only once. The chain is built from TRBV19 and TRBJ1-4; tentatively, D is TRBD1 (5 bases). This CDR3 contains 14 residues. Germline V gives CDR1 LNHDA, CDR2 SQIVND (reference sequence). Trimming left V 3 bases short and J 5 bases short, with 10 bases between. The CDR3 region is CASSIQGINEKLFF. CDR3 sequence (DNA): TGTGCCAGTAGTATTCAGGGCATAAATGAAAAACTGTTTTTT.

The chain is built from TRBV5-1 and TRBJ2-2; maybe TRBD1 (6 bases). V gave up 2 bases and J gave up 5 bases, with 16 bases separating them. The CDR3 runs to 16 residues. Germline assignment: CDR1 SGHRS and CDR2 YFSETQ. The CDR3 region has the DNA TGCGCCAGCAGCTTTAGTAGCTGGACAGTAACCGGGGAGCTGTTTTTT. This translates into CASSFSSWTVTGELFF.

The V gene is TRBV30, the J gene TRBJ2-7; tentative D call: TRBD2 (5 bases). The ends were cut back, 2 bases at V and 2 bases at J, with 10 bases in the middle. The length of the CDR3 is 13 residues. From germline, CDR1 is GTSNPN and CDR2 SVGIG (reference sequence). The CDR3 loop is CAWSRAGTYEQYF. The CDR3 nucleotides are TGTGCCTGGAGTCGGGCGGGTACCTACGAGCAGTACTTC.

The genes are TRBV10-1 and TRBJ2-3; 9 nucleotides align to TRBD2. V dropped 6 bases and J dropped 4; count of bases not matched to a gene: 11. The length of the CDR3 is 16 residues. CDR1 and CDR2 from the germline V gene are WNHNN and SYGVQD (reference sequence). CDR3 DNA sequence: TGCGCCAGCAGAAACGAGCGGGGGGTTATATCAGATACGCAGTATTTT. Its translation is CASRNERGVISDTQYF.